Below are 18 T cell receptor beta chains sequenced from a single sample in a study of CD4 and CD8 cells across lung adenocarcinoma regions. TCRdb called the PCR reads again in MiXCR, with one record for every CDR3 protein. The sample shows 25,000 or so distinct CDR3 sequences, 40% to 65% of them seen only once. The sample comprised CD4+ T cells from the center of a lung tumor. The receptors were gathered from a male donor with lung adenocarcinoma. The CD4 and CD8 labels of this study may be unreliable.

The rearrangement uses TRBV6-1 and TRBJ2-1; possibly TRBD1 for D (5 bases). The J call may be in error: the DNA end matches TRBJ2-7 better. The germline CDR1 and CDR2 sequences are MNHNS and SASEGT. The CDR3 is 15 residues long. The CDR3 DNA is TGTGCCAGGGGGCTCGAGTCGAGGTGCTACGATGCGCAGTACTTC. Translating gives CARGLESRCYDAQYF.

The CDR3 DNA sequence: TGTGCCAGCAGCGTAGACCCGACAGGGGGCAATGAGCAGTACTTC. It codes for CASSVDPTGGNEQYF. This chain links TRBV9 with TRBJ2-6; TRBD1 aligns across 10 bases. The end of the DNA aligns better with TRBJ2-7, so the J call may be wrong. The CDR3 totals 15 residues. The germline V gene has CDR1 SGDLS and CDR2 YYNGEE.

At least ten counts were recorded for this clonotype. This chain joins TRBV6-1 and TRBJ1-4; 9 nucleotides match TRBD1. CDR1 and CDR2 (germline): MNHNS, SASEGT. The CDR3 has 16 residues. The ends lost 5 bases at V and 8 bases at J; junction bases unmatched: 12. CDR3 in DNA: TGTGCCAGCAGTCCTCGGCCCGGGACAGGGTTAGAAAAACTGTTTTTT. Protein: CASSPRPGTGLEKLFF.

About this clonotype: An end of the junction does not agree with germline; a read error may underlie this. The chain has TRBV27 and TRBJ2-6; D gene unclear. This CDR3 region has 14 residues. The germline CDR1 and CDR2 sequences are MNHEY and SMNVEV (reference sequence). The CDR3 DNA sequence: TGTGCCGGCCTCCTGGCAGTGAGGACCGGTACGCAGTTTTTT. Protein product: CAGLLAVRTGTQFF.

A single count supports this clonotype. The chain recombines TRBV6-1 with TRBJ2-3; D is possibly TRBD2 (5 bases). Trimming removed 9 bases at V and 11 bases at J, with 27 bases between. Germline lookup yields CDR1 MNHNS and CDR2 SASEGT. This CDR3 has 15 amino acids. CDR3: CARSLQAGSTEEQYF. For the CDR3, the DNA is TGTGCCAGGAGCCTCCAGGCTGGGAGCACAGAGGAGCAGTATTTT.

The CDR3 region is CSASKPGGNTEAFF. The CDR3 DNA follows: TGCAGTGCTAGTAAGCCAGGGGGGAACACTGAAGCTTTCTTT. The gene calls are TRBV20-1 and TRBJ1-1; TRBD1 agrees at 7 bases. V dropped 3 bases and J dropped 1; count of bases not matched to a gene: 5. Germline CDR1 and CDR2: DFQATT and SNEGSKA (reference sequence). This CDR3 region has 14 residues.

There are many counts of this clonotype. J is TRBJ2-5 and V is TRBV27; tentatively, D is TRBD1 (6 bases). The tail of the sequence fits TRBJ2-7 better, so the J call may be wrong. Germline CDR1 reads MNHEY; CDR2 reads SMNVEV (reference sequence). The CDR3 covers 14 residues. The CDR3 region is CASSFGRGYYEQYF. CDR3 nucleotide sequence: TGTGCCAGCAGTTTTGGTAGGGGGTACTACGAGCAGTACTTC.

Many counts were recorded for this clonotype. The chain is built from TRBV7-2 and TRBJ2-5; 7 nucleotides agree with TRBD2. Germline-derived CDR1 and CDR2 are SGHTA and FQGNSA. The CDR3 runs to 17 residues. Unmatched junction bases numbered 15, after V lost 4 bases and J lost 4 bases. CDR3 sequence (DNA): TGTGCCAGCAGCTATCCGCTAGCGGTCAACGGGGGAGAGACCCAGTACTTC. As protein: CASSYPLAVNGGETQYF.

On this clonotype itself: One end of the junction is discordant with germline, which a read error may explain. The genes are TRBV6-1 and TRBJ2-3; D tentatively reads TRBD1 or TRBD2 (7 bases each). Per the germline V gene, CDR1 is MNHNS and CDR2 is SASEGT. This CDR3 has 15 residues. In nucleotides, the CDR3 is TGTGCCAGGGGTGAAGGGGGCGGGGGCCCAGAGACGCAGTATTTT. Its translation: CARGEGGGGPETQYF.

The chain combines TRBV23-1 with TRBJ1-6; 12 nucleotides align to TRBD1. TRBV23-1 is classed as an ORF, of uncertain function. The CDR3 consists of 18 residues. Unmatched junction bases numbered 9, after V lost 0 bases and J lost 9 bases. CDR3 residues: CASSQSYPGTGGCSPLHF. CDR3 nucleotides: TGCGCCAGCAGTCAATCGTACCCCGGGACAGGGGGCTGTTCACCCCTCCACTTT.

Sample share makes this clonotype medium-sized (0.01 to 0.1%). This chain joins TRBV12-3 or TRBV12-4 and TRBJ2-1, with a possible D match to TRBD2 (5 bases). The V and J ends lost 6 bases and 5 bases respectively, with 14 bases between them. This CDR3 comprises 14 residues. CDR3 coding DNA: TGTGCCAGCAGCCGCCCCGGGATCGACAATGAGCAGTTCTTC. It yields the protein CASSRPGIDNEQFF.

This chain links TRBV7-6 with TRBJ2-3; possibly TRBD1 or TRBD2 for D (5 bases each). The CDR3 is 14 residues long. Germline CDR1 is SGHVS and CDR2 is FNYEAQ. V lost 5 bases and J 9 bases, leaving 18 bases between the germline ends. CDR3 residues: CASSHSGRDGTQYF. CDR3 in DNA: TGTGCCAGCAGCCACAGCGGACGGGACGGAACGCAGTATTTT.

The chain joins TRBV4-1 to TRBJ1-2, with D possibly being TRBD1 (5 bases). The V end was cut by 0 bases, the J end by 4 bases, with 9 bases between. CDR3 length equals 14 residues. Germline CDR1 MGHRA, CDR2 YSYEKL. CDR3 loop: CASSQDGAGYGYTF. The CDR3 DNA follows: TGCGCCAGCAGCCAAGATGGGGCAGGCTATGGCTACACCTTC.

Turning to this clonotype: One end of the junction is discordant with germline, which a read error may explain. The CDR3 coding sequence is TGTACCAGCAGACTCCAGGCTGTGAGCCCCGATAAGCTGTATTTT. Amino acids: CTSRLQAVSPDKLYF. This chain joins TRBV6-1 and TRBJ2-3; no definite D call. The germline V gene has CDR1 MNHNS and CDR2 SASEGT. The CDR3 contains 15 residues.

This clonotype was counted ten times or more. This may be a read error: a much more frequent sequence differs by one nucleotide. The V gene is TRBV10-2, the J gene TRBJ2-1; 8 nucleotides align to TRBD2. The germline V gene encodes CDR1 WSHSY and CDR2 SAAADI. The junction had 10 bases not matched to a gene; V was cut back by 2 bases and J by 10 bases. This CDR3 has 15 residues. The CDR3 is CASSETGTSGYEQFF. In DNA form, the CDR3 reads TGCGCCAGCAGTGAGACCGGGACTAGTGGCTACGAGCAGTTCTTC.

This chain connects TRBV27 to TRBJ2-4; the D gene is possibly TRBD1 (6 bases). Looked up from germline, CDR1 is MNHEY and CDR2 is SMNVEV (reference sequence). Trimming cost V 8 bases and J 13 bases, with 33 bases left between them. The CDR3 runs 17 residues. The CDR3 region is CASVGGPAALAQNTQYF. Written as DNA, the CDR3 is TGTGCCAGCGTAGGGGGTCCCGCAGCTCTAGCCCAAAACACCCAGTACTTC.

The chain employs TRBV6-1 and TRBJ2-5; 13 bases line up with TRBD2. Near its end, the DNA agrees better with TRBJ2-7, so the J call may be wrong. CDR3 length: 16 amino acids. CDR1 is MNHNS and CDR2 is SASEGT in the germline V gene. The CDR3 spells CASSKTSGGAVYEQYF. The DNA of the CDR3 is TGTGCCAGCAGTAAAACTAGCGGGGGGGCCGTTTACGAGCAGTACTTC.

This chain uses TRBV7-2 with TRBJ2-4, with 16 nucleotides matching TRBD2. In germline, CDR1 is SGHTA, CDR2 FQGNSA. With 3 bases clipped from V and 13 bases from J, the junction kept 6 bases outside the gene matches. This CDR3 has 15 amino acids. The CDR3 protein is CASSFSGTSGREQYF. CDR3 sequence (DNA): TGTGCCAGCAGCTTCTCCGGGACTAGCGGGAGGGAGCAGTACTTC.